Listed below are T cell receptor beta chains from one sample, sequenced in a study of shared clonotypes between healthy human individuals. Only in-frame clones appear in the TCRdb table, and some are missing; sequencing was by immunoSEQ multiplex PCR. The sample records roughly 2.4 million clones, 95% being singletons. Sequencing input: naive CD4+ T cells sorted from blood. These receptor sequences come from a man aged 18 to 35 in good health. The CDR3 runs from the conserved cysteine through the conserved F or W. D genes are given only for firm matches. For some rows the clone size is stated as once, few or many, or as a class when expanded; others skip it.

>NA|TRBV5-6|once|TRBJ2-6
TGTGCCAGCAGCCTGGGACCCCAGGTTCCCTACTCTGGGGCCAACGTCCTGACTTTC
CASSLGPQVPYSGANVLTF
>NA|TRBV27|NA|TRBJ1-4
TGTGCCAGCAGGAACAACAGGGTAGCTAATGAAAAACTGTTTTTT
CASRNNRVANEKLFF
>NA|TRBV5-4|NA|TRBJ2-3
TGTGCCAGCAGCCTCATCACAGATACGCAGTATTTT
CASSLITDTQYF
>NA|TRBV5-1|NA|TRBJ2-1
TGCGCCAGCAGCTTGGGTATGGAGCAGTTCTTC
CASSLGMEQFF
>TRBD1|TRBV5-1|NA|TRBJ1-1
TGCGCCAGCAGCTTGGCTCCCTCAGGGGGCAACACTGAAGCTTTCTTT
CASSLAPSGGNTEAFF
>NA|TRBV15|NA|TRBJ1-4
TGTGCCACCAGCAGAGACTCAGGAGTTAATGAAAAACTGTTTTTT
CATSRDSGVNEKLFF
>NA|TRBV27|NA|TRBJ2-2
TGTGCCAGCAGGGTAGCGGCGAACACCGGGGAGCTGTTTTTT
CASRVAANTGELFF
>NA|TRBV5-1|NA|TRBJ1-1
TGCGCCAGCACTTCGACCGGTACGAACACTGAAGCTTTCTTT
CASTSTGTNTEAFF
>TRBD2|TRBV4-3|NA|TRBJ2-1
TGCGCCAGCAGCCAAGGACGGGGGCGGGAGGGCCGAAATGAGCAGTTCTTC
CASSQGRGREGRNEQFF
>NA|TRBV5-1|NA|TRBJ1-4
TGCGCCAGCAGAGAGGTAGGGGCGGCGGGTGAAAAACTGTTTTTT
CASREVGAAGEKLFF
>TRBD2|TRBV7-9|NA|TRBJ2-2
TGTGCCAGCAGCCACGGGGAGGGCCTAAACACCGGGGAGCTGTTTTTT
CASSHGEGLNTGELFF
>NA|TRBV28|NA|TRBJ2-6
TGTGCCAGCAGTTTTTCTGGGCCATCTGGGGCCAACGTCCTGACTTTC
CASSFSGPSGANVLTF
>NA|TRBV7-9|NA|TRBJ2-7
TGTGCCAGCAGCCCGCAGGTCGAGCAGTACTTC
CASSPQVEQYF
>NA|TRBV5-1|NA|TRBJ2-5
TGCGCCAGCAGCTTGGAATACTCTGAAGAGACCCAGTACTTC
CASSLEYSEETQYF
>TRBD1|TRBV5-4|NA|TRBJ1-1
TGTGCCAGCAGCTTGGTGGGGGACAGGGGGAGATACGGTGAAGCTTTCTTT
CASSLVGDRGRYGEAFF
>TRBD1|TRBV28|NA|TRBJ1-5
TGTGCCAGCGAGCCCCGGACAGGAAATCAGCCCCAGCATTTT
CASEPRTGNQPQHF
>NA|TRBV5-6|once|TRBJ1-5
TGTGCCAGCAGCTTGGCCGCAGGGATCCCCAATCAGCCCCAGCATTTT
CASSLAAGIPNQPQHF
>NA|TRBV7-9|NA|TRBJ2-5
TGTGCCAGCTTGGAAGGGGTTGGCGAGACCCAGTACTTC
CASLEGVGETQYF
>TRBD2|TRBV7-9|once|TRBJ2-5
TGTGCCAGCAGCCCGGGACTAGCGAGGGAGACCCAGTACTTC
CASSPGLARETQYF
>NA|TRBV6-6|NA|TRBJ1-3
TGTGCCAGCAGCCAAAGTTCCACGGACACCATATATTTT
CASSQSSTDTIYF
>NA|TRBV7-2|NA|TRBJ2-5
TGTGCCAGCAGCCCGACGGTGAGGGTTTCAAAGACCCAGTACTTC
CASSPTVRVSKTQYF
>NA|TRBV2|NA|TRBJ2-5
TGTGCCAGCAGAGTTCAAGAGACCCAGTACTTC
CASRVQETQYF
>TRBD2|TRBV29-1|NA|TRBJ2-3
TGCAGCGTTGGAAGGGAACTAGCGGAGAGCACAGATACGCAGTATTTT
CSVGRELAESTDTQYF
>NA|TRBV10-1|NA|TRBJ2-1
TGCGCCAGCAGTGAGTCGGGAAGAGACAATGAGCAGTTCTTC
CASSESGRDNEQFF
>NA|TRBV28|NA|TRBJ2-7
TGTGCCAGCAGTTTTCCCCAGGAAAGGCAGCAGTACTTC
CASSFPQERQQYF
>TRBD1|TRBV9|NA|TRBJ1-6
TGTGCCAGCAGCGTGACAGGGGAAGCTTCACCCCTCCACTTT
CASSVTGEASPLHF
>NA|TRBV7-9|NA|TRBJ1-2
TGTGCCAGCAGCTTGCAGGCTTCAGGGGCAAGACGGGTTCGCTATGGCTACACCTTC
CASSLQASGARRVRYGYTF
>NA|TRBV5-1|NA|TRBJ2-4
TGCGCCAGCAGCTTGGATTGGGGGGCCGTAAACATTCAGTACTTC
CASSLDWGAVNIQYF
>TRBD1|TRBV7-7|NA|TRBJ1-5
TGTGCTAGCAGCCGATTAGACAGGGGCAATCAGCCCCAGCATTTT
CASSRLDRGNQPQHF
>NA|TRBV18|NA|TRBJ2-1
TGTGCCAGCTCACCACAACGCAGCCCCGGCGGGGATGAGCAGTTCTTC
CASSPQRSPGGDEQFF
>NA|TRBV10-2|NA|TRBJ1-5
TGCGCCAGCAGTGGGGGACTCCAGCCCCAGCATTTT
CASSGGLQPQHF
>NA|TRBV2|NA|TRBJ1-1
TGTGCCAGCAGTGTACTTTGGGGGGAGAACACTGAAGCTTTCTTT
CASSVLWGENTEAFF
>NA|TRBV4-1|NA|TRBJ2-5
TGCGCCAGCAGCCAACGTAGGATGGGAAGGGAGACCCAGTACTTC
CASSQRRMGRETQYF
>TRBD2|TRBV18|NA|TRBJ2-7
TGTGCCAGCTCACCAATGACTAGCGGGCCCTCCTACGAGCAGTACTTC
CASSPMTSGPSYEQYF
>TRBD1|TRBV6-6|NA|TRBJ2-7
TGTGCCAGCAGTTCTGGACAGGTCTACGAGCAGTACTTC
CASSSGQVYEQYF
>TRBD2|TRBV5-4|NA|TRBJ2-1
TGTGCCAGCAGCTCAGGACTAGCGGGAGAATATTATGAGCAGTTCTTC
CASSSGLAGEYYEQFF
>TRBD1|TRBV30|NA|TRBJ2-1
TGTGCCTGGAGTTTGGGGACAGGGAACAATGAGCAGTTCTTC
CAWSLGTGNNEQFF
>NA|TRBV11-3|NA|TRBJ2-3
TGTGCCAGCAGCACTCGGGACAACACAGATACGCAGTATTTT
CASSTRDNTDTQYF
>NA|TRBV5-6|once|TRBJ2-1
TGTGCCAGCAGCCCGCGGCCTTTCTACAATGAGCAGTTCTTC
CASSPRPFYNEQFF
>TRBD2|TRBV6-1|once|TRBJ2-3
TGTGCCAGCATAGCGGGAGGAACAGATACGCAGTATTTT
CASIAGGTDTQYF
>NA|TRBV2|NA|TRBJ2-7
TGTGCCAGCAGTGAGAGGACAGCTAACGAGCAGTACTTC
CASSERTANEQYF
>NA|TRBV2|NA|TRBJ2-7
TGTGCCAGCAGTGAAGCGCGAAGTAACGAGCAGTACTTC
CASSEARSNEQYF
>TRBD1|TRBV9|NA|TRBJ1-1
TGTGCCAGCAGCCCTCAGACAGGGGCGGACACTGAAGCTTTCTTT
CASSPQTGADTEAFF
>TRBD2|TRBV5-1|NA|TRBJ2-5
TGCGCCAGCAGGGAGGGAGGGCCGGAGGAGACCCAGTACTTC
CASREGGPEETQYF